Listed below are T cell receptor beta chains from one sample, sequenced in a study of shared clonotypes between healthy human individuals. TCRdb's copy holds only in-frame clones and misses some; the assay was immunoSEQ multiplex PCR. Among roughly 2.1 million clones listed, about 93% were seen once. Sequencing was done on a sample of naive CD8+ T cells from PBMCs. These receptors originate from a man in his late teens or twenties in good health. Some clones in this sample may be carry-over from other donors' samples. CDR3s include the opening cysteine and the closing phenylalanine or tryptophan. The D gene is left open where the match is weak. Rows may omit the clone size; those that give it use once, few, many or a size class.

TRBJ1-2	TRBD1	TRBV2	NA	TGTGCCAGCAGTGTTTCGCAAAGGACAGGGGGCTATGGCTACACCTTC	CASSVSQRTGGYGYTF
TRBJ1-3	NA	TRBV5-1	NA	TGCGCCAGCAGCCCGGGACTTGGCTCTGGAAACACCATATATTTT	CASSPGLGSGNTIYF
TRBJ2-2	NA	TRBV7-2	NA	TGTGCCAGCAGCCTCGGGACCCTCTTGAACACCGGGGAGCTGTTTTTT	CASSLGTLLNTGELFF
TRBJ2-2	TRBD1	TRBV29-1	NA	TGCAGCGCTGGACAGGGTGATTGGACCGGGGAGCTGTTTTTT	CSAGQGDWTGELFF
TRBJ2-7	NA	TRBV21-1	NA	TGTGCCAGGAAACAGGGACAGGAACAGTACTTC	CARKQGQEQYF
TRBJ2-5	NA	TRBV7-8	NA	TGTGCCAGTGGTCGTGTCGTGGGTAGGGAGACCCAGTACTTC	CASGRVVGRETQYF
TRBJ1-2	NA	TRBV6-1	once	TGTGCCAGCAGTGAACCTAGAAGCCTACCGGGCTATGGCTACACCTTC	CASSEPRSLPGYGYTF
TRBJ1-5	NA	TRBV7-2	NA	TGTGCCAGCAGCTTAGTGCCATCGAGCAATCAGCCCCAGCATTTT	CASSLVPSSNQPQHF
TRBJ1-1	TRBD1	TRBV7-6	NA	TGTGCCAGCAGGAACAGTGGGACAGGGGACACTGAAGCTTTCTTT	CASRNSGTGDTEAFF
TRBJ2-3	TRBD2	TRBV5-3	NA	TGTGCCAGAAGCTTATCCCGGTCCGAGCGGGAGGGCCGGGGCACAGATACGCAGTATTTT	CARSLSRSEREGRGTDTQYF
TRBJ2-5	NA	TRBV4-2	NA	TGTGCCAGCAGCCAAGAAGGGGTACAAGTCGGTGGGACCCAGTACTTC	CASSQEGVQVGGTQYF
TRBJ2-1	NA	TRBV7-6	NA	TGTGCCAGCAGCTCAGGGTTTTATGAGCAGTTCTTC	CASSSGFYEQFF
TRBJ2-5	NA	TRBV28	NA	TGTGCCAGCAGTTTCGTAGTCCCCCGGGACGGCGGGCCGTCCCAAGAGACCCAGTACTTC	CASSFVVPRDGGPSQETQYF
TRBJ2-5	NA	TRBV5-6	NA	TGTGCCAGCAGCTTGGTTGGGCAGGGATCGGGGGAGACCCAGTACTTC	CASSLVGQGSGETQYF
TRBJ2-7	NA	TRBV18	NA	TGTGCCAGCTCACCTTCACACAGGGAAGGCGAGCAGTACTTC	CASSPSHREGEQYF
TRBJ1-4	TRBD1	TRBV7-2	NA	TGTGCCAGCAGCCCGCGGACAGGGCGGGAAAAACTGTTTTTT	CASSPRTGREKLFF
TRBJ1-2	TRBD1	TRBV9	NA	TGTGCCAGCAGCGCTGGGACAGGGGAGGGGTATGGCTACACCTTC	CASSAGTGEGYGYTF
TRBJ2-2	TRBD1	TRBV27	NA	TGTGCCAGCAGTCTCCGGACAGGGTATCCCGGGGAGCTGTTTTTT	CASSLRTGYPGELFF
TRBJ2-1	TRBD2	TRBV15	NA	TGTGCCACCAGCGGAACGGCGACTAGCGCGTACAATGAGCAGTTCTTC	CATSGTATSAYNEQFF
TRBJ2-1	TRBD2	TRBV6-5	once	TGTGCCAGCAGTTACGCGGCGGGAGGGTACAATGAGCAGTTCTTC	CASSYAAGGYNEQFF
TRBJ2-1	NA	TRBV7-9	NA	TGTGCCAGCAGCCCCTCGATCCAGAGCTCCTACAATGAGCAGTTCTTC	CASSPSIQSSYNEQFF
TRBJ1-2	TRBD1	TRBV9	NA	TGTGCCAGCAGCGTAGCTACGACAGGGGTGGGTGGCTACACCTTC	CASSVATTGVGGYTF
TRBJ1-5	NA	TRBV6-1	NA	TGTGCCAGCAGTGTCAATAGCAATCAGCCCCAGCATTTT	CASSVNSNQPQHF
TRBJ2-2	TRBD2	TRBV6-1	NA	TGTGCCAGCAGTGTATTAGCGGGAGGTGGGACCGGGGAGCTGTTTTTT	CASSVLAGGGTGELFF
TRBJ1-2	TRBD1	TRBV5-4	NA	TGTGCCAGCAGCTTGGGGGACAGCGTCTATGGCTACACCTTC	CASSLGDSVYGYTF
TRBJ2-7	NA	TRBV28	NA	TGTGCCAGCAGTTTCAGGGGATTCTACGAGCAGTACTTC	CASSFRGFYEQYF
TRBJ2-5	TRBD2	TRBV28	NA	TGTGCCAGCAGTCCACCGACTAGCGGGAGTGTGGAGACCCAGTACTTC	CASSPPTSGSVETQYF
TRBJ2-7	NA	TRBV5-5	NA	TGTGCCAGCAGCAATCGGACCGGGGAGTACGAGCAGTACTTC	CASSNRTGEYEQYF
TRBJ1-2	NA	TRBV28	NA	TGTGCCAGCAGTTCGCTCGACGGGACGGTGAACTATGGCTACACCTTC	CASSSLDGTVNYGYTF
TRBJ1-1	NA	TRBV7-8	NA	TGTGCCAGCAGCCGTCGGGGGACGAACACTGAAGCTTTCTTT	CASSRRGTNTEAFF
TRBJ2-1	NA	TRBV11-2	NA	TGTGCCAGCAGCTTAGGGGGAGGTGACTACCTTTACAATGAGCAGTTCTTC	CASSLGGGDYLYNEQFF
TRBJ2-7	TRBD1	TRBV29-1	NA	TGCAGCGTTGAAGGTCACAGGGGGGCACACGAGCAGTACTTC	CSVEGHRGAHEQYF
TRBJ1-2	TRBD1	TRBV7-9	NA	TGTGCCAGCAGCTTAGACCGGGACAGGGGACGTCCCGACTATGGCTACACCTTC	CASSLDRDRGRPDYGYTF
TRBJ2-1	TRBD2	TRBV15	NA	TGTGCCACCAGTGGCGGGAGGTACAATGAGCAGTTCTTC	CATSGGRYNEQFF
TRBJ2-2	NA	TRBV11-2	NA	TGTGCCAGCAGCTTGGCCACTCATGGCGGGGAGCTGTTTTTT	CASSLATHGGELFF
TRBJ2-1	TRBD1	TRBV28	NA	TGTGCCAGCAGTTCCGCGACAGGGGGCTTAAGGAATGAGCAGTTCTTC	CASSSATGGLRNEQFF
TRBJ2-7	TRBD1	TRBV27	NA	TGTGCCAGCAGTCTATTATCCGGACAGGGGGCGGGCGAGCAGTACTTC	CASSLLSGQGAGEQYF
TRBJ2-5	TRBD1	TRBV7-3	NA	TGTGCCAGCAGCCTTCGGGGAGACAGGGGTGAGACCCAGTACTTC	CASSLRGDRGETQYF
TRBJ2-7	NA	TRBV4-1	NA	TGCGCCAGCAGCCAAAATGGAGGGGGCGGCGAGCAGTACTTC	CASSQNGGGGEQYF
TRBJ1-1	NA	TRBV4-3	NA	TGCGCCAGCGAACTGGCCCTGGGAACTGAAGCTTTCTTT	CASELALGTEAFF
TRBJ2-1	NA	TRBV7-9	few	TGTGCCAGCAACGGGAACAACAATGAGCAGTTCTTC	CASNGNNNEQFF